One sample yielded the 17 T cell receptor beta chains listed below, sequenced in a study of human thymus T cells. Sequencing was performed with immunoSEQ multiplex PCR; in TCRdb, only in-frame clones are kept and a portion is missing. The data contain tens of thousands of clones, approximately 97% of them seen just once; the ten biggest clones take up 0.031%. Thymic tissue was derived from resections collected during corrective heart surgery. Sequenced: thymus tissue. The receptor set was obtained from a boy under two years old with a congenital heart defect but otherwise immunologically healthy.

V is TRBV14 and J is TRBJ2-6; 7 bases are a match to TRBD1. Germline CDR1 reads SGHDN; CDR2 reads FVKESK. The CDR3 has 15 residues. J lost 13 bases, V lost 1 base, and 10 bases had no gene match. CDR3 sequence (DNA): TGTGCCAGCAGCCAAGTCGAGAGGGGGCCTTGGGTCCTGACTTTC. Translation gives CASSQVERGPWVLTF.

This clone has just one count. The J gene is TRBJ1-2, the V gene TRBV18; TRBD1 agrees at 7 bases. This CDR3 has 15 residues. Unmatched junction bases numbered 9, after V lost 6 bases and J lost 2 bases. CDR1 KGHSH and CDR2 LQKENI come from the germline V gene. CDR3 region: CASSPGTDQNYGYTF. In DNA, the CDR3 is TGTGCCAGCTCCCCCGGGACAGACCAAAACTATGGCTACACCTTC.

V gene TRBV6-5 combines with J gene TRBJ2-2; 7 nucleotides agree with TRBD1. This CDR3 has 15 residues. The trim removed 4 bases at V and 4 bases at J, leaving 6 bases unmatched. CDR1 MNHEY and CDR2 SVGAGI come from the germline V gene. The CDR3 nucleotides are TGTGCCAGCAGTTGTCGGGACAGTTTCACCGGGGAGCTGTTTTTT. Protein product: CASSCRDSFTGELFF.

The rearrangement links TRBV7-9 to TRBJ2-1; D call uncertain. The ends were cut back, 3 bases at V and 8 bases at J, with 8 bases in the middle. The CDR3 is 12 residues long. The germline V gene encodes CDR1 SEHNR and CDR2 FQNEAQ (reference sequence). CDR3 amino acids: CASSFLKHEQFF. In DNA form, the CDR3 reads TGTGCCAGCAGCTTTTTGAAGCATGAGCAGTTCTTC.

This rearrangement joins TRBV27 to TRBJ1-6, with TRBD1 as a possible D gene (6 bases). Germline CDR1 reads MNHEY; CDR2 reads SMNVEV (reference sequence). This CDR3 spans 15 amino acids. V was pared by 2 bases and J by 7 bases, with 12 bases between. CDR3 residues: CASSLVRGLNSPLHF. The CDR3 bases are TGTGCCAGCAGTTTAGTCAGGGGATTAAATTCACCCCTCCACTTT.

This clone showed up just once. The V call is TRBV28, the J call TRBJ2-2, with 8 bases lining up with TRBD2. The CDR3 contains 15 residues. The V gene end was trimmed by 7 bases and the J gene end by 3 bases; junction bases not matched to a gene: 7. CDR1 and CDR2 (germline): MDHEN, SYDVKM. The chain's CDR3 is CASNFGSGDTGELFF. CDR3 bases: TGTGCCAGCAATTTTGGTAGCGGGGACACCGGGGAGCTGTTTTTT. Full variable domain (missing parts from reference TRBV28 and TRBJ2-2): DVKVTQSSRYLVKRTGEKVFLECVQDMDHENMFWYRQDPGLGLRLIYFSYDVKMKEKGDIPEGYSVSREKKERFSLILESASTNQTSMYLCASNFGSGDTGELFFGEGSRLTVL.

The rearrangement uses TRBV14 and TRBJ2-7; D possibly matches TRBD1 or TRBD2 (6 bases each). Per the germline V gene, CDR1 is SGHDN and CDR2 is FVKESK. V was cut by 0 bases and J by 2 bases, with 14 bases left in between. The CDR3 extends over 16 amino acids. The CDR3: CASSQERRGLAYEQYF. The DNA for the CDR3 is TGTGCCAGCAGCCAAGAAAGGAGGGGGTTGGCCTACGAGCAGTACTTC.

V usage is TRBV11-1 and J usage is TRBJ2-1; D might be TRBD2 (6 bases). The CDR3 is 16 amino acids. Germline values: CDR1 SGHAT, CDR2 FQDESV (reference sequence). V lost 1 base to trimming and J lost 0 bases, with 10 bases between them. The CDR3 DNA sequence: TGTGCCAGCAGCTTAGAACGGGGGAGCTCCTACAATGAGCAGTTCTTC. It codes for CASSLERGSSYNEQFF.

The chain joins TRBV14 to TRBJ2-7; D might be TRBD1 (6 bases). The germline CDR1 and CDR2 sequences are SGHDN and FVKESK. Trimming took off 4 bases at V and 3 bases at J, with 19 bases between the two ends. This CDR3 is 16 amino acids long. The CDR3 is CASSPHRNRAYYEQYF. CDR3 coding DNA: TGTGCCAGCAGCCCCCACCGAAACAGGGCCTACTACGAGCAGTACTTC.

The chain has TRBV2 and TRBJ1-5, with D possibly matching TRBD1 (5 bases). In germline, CDR1 is SNHLY, CDR2 FYNNEI. V was pared by 1 base and J by 2 bases, with 12 bases between. This CDR3 region has 16 residues. The CDR3 loop reads CASSEGSRVGNQPQHF. DNA for the CDR3: TGTGCCAGCAGTGAAGGGTCCAGGGTGGGCAATCAGCCCCAGCATTTT.

This chain connects TRBV27 to TRBJ2-3, with TRBD2 matching over 11 bases. V was pared by 6 bases and J by 6 bases, with 14 bases of the junction left unmatched. CDR3 length: 17 residues. The V gene's germline CDR1 is MNHEY and CDR2 SMNVEV (reference sequence). CDR3 protein: CASSFSGTSGKVDTQYF. CDR3 bases: TGTGCCAGCAGCTTCTCCGGGACTAGCGGAAAGGTGGATACGCAGTATTTT.

The V and J genes are TRBV19 and TRBJ1-1; no clear D gene. The CDR3 extends over 14 amino acids. Germline lookup yields CDR1 LNHDA and CDR2 SQIVND (reference sequence). The V end lost 4 bases, the J end lost 0 bases, and 9 bases lay between the germline ends. CDR3: CASSTLSLNTEAFF. For the CDR3, the DNA is TGTGCCAGTAGTACCCTCTCATTGAACACTGAAGCTTTCTTT.

V gene TRBV5-6 combines with J gene TRBJ1-1; D is uncertain. Looked up from germline, CDR1 is SGHDT and CDR2 is YYEEEE. The V gene lost 1 base and the J gene lost 2 bases, with 0 bases spanning the gap. This CDR3 is 11 amino acids long. DNA for the CDR3: TGTGCCAGCAGCTTGAACACTGAAGCTTTCTTT. Protein product: CASSLNTEAFF.

The V gene is TRBV4-1, the J gene TRBJ2-3; 7 bases are shared with TRBD2. The CDR3 extends over 17 amino acids. Germline CDR1 and CDR2: MGHRA and YSYEKL. V shed 4 bases and J 1 base; nucleotides not matched to a gene: 11. CDR3 sequence: CASSRPGLRPCTDTQYF. Here the CDR3 DNA reads TGCGCCAGCAGCCGTCCGGGACTACGTCCTTGCACAGATACGCAGTATTTT.

V is TRBV2 and J is TRBJ1-3; no firm D call. The germline V gene has CDR1 SNHLY and CDR2 FYNNEI. Trimming shortened V by 3 bases and J by 4 bases, and 10 bases separated the two germline ends. This CDR3 has 14 amino acids. This chain's CDR3 is CASSDLRGGNTIYF. CDR3 DNA sequence: TGTGCCAGCAGTGATCTCCGAGGAGGAAACACCATATATTTT.

This chain joins TRBV5-4 and TRBJ2-1; TRBD2 agrees at 12 bases. The CDR3 runs 18 residues. The trim removed 10 bases at V and 0 bases at J, leaving 14 bases unmatched. The germline V gene encodes CDR1 SGHNT and CDR2 YYREEE (reference sequence). This chain's CDR3 is CAALESSGRGPSYNEQFF. The CDR3 nucleotides read TGTGCCGCCTTAGAATCTAGCGGGAGGGGACCCTCCTACAATGAGCAGTTCTTC.

The V gene is TRBV19, the J gene TRBJ2-5, with D uncertain. The CDR3 is 13 amino acids. The germline gives CDR1 LNHDA, CDR2 SQIVND (reference sequence). V was clipped by 8 bases and J by 2 bases, with 12 bases between them. CDR3 coding DNA: TGTGCCAGTTCTTTATGGAAGCAAGAGACCCAGTACTTC. It translates to CASSLWKQETQYF. The variable domain in full, completed from reference TRBV19 and TRBJ2-5, reads DGGITQSPKYLFRKEGQNVTLSCEQNLNHDAMYWYRQDPGQGLRLIYYSQIVNDFQKGDIAEGYSVSREKKESFPLTVTSAQKNPTAFYLCASSLWKQETQYFGPGTRLLVL.